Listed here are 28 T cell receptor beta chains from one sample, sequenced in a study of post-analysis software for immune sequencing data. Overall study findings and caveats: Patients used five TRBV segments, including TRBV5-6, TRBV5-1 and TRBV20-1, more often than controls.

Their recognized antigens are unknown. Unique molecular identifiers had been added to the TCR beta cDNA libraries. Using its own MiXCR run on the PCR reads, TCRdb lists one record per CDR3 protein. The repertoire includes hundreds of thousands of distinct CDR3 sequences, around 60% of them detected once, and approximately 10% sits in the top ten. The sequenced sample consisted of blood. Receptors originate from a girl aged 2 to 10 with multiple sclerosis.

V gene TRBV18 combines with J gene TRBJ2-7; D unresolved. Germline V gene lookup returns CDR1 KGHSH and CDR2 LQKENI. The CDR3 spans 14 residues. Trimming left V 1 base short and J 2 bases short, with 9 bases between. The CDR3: CASSPQGLTYEQYF. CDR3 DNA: TGTGCCAGCTCACCACAGGGTTTAACCTACGAGCAGTACTTC.

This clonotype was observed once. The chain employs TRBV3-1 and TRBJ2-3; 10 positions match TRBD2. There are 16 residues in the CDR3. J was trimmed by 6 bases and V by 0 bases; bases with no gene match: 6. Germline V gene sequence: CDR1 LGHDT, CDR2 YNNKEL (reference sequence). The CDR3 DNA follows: TGTGCCAGCAGCCAAGACCGAGCGGGAGGGCCCGATACGCAGTATTTT. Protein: CASSQDRAGGPDTQYF.

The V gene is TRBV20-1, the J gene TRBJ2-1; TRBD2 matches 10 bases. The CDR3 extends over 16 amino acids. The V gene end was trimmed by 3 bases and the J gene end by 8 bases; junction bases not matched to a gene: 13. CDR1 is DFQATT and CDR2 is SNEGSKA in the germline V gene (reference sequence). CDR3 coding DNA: TGCAGTGCTAGCTCCCCTGACGAGCGGGGGGGCGATGAGCAGTTCTTC. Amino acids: CSASSPDERGGDEQFF.

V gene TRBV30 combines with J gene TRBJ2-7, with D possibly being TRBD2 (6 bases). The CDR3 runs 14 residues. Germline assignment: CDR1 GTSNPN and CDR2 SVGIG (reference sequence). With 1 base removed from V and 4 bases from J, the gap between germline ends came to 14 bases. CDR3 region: CAWSGLGGRYEQYF. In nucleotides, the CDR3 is TGTGCCTGGAGTGGACTTGGAGGGAGGTACGAGCAGTACTTC. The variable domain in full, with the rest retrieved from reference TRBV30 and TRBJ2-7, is SQTIHQWPATLVQPVGSPLSLECTVEGTSNPNLYWYRQAAGRGLQLLFYSVGIGQISSEVPQNLSASRPQDRQFILSSKKLLLSDSGFYLCAWSGLGGRYEQYFGPGTRLTVT.

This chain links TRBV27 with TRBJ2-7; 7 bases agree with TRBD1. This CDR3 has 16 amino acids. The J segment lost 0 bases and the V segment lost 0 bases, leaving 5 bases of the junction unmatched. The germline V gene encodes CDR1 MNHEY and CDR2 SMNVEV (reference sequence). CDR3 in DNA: TGTGCCAGCAGTTTATCGGAGACAGGGAACTCCTACGAGCAGTACTTC. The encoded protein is CASSLSETGNSYEQYF.

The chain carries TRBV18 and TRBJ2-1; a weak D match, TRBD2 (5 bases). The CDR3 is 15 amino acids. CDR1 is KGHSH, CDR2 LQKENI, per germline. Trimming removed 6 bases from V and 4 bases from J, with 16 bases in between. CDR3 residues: CASSSRGAEYNEQFF. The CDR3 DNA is TGTGCCAGCTCCTCCCGGGGAGCGGAGTACAATGAGCAGTTCTTC.

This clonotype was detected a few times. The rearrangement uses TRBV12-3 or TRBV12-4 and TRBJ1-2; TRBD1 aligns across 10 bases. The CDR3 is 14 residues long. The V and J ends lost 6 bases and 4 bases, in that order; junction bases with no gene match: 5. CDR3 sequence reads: CASRGTGDPYGYTF. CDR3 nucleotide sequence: TGTGCCAGCAGGGGGACAGGGGACCCCTATGGCTACACCTTC.

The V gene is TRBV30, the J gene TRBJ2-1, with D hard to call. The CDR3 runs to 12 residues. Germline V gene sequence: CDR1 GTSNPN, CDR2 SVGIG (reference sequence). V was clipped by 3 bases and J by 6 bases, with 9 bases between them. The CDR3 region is CAWREQPNEQFF. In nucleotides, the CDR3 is TGTGCCTGGAGAGAACAACCCAATGAGCAGTTCTTC.

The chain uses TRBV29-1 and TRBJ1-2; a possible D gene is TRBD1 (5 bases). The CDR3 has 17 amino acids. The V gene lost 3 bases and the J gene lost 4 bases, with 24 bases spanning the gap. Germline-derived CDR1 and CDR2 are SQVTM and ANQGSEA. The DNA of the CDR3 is TGCAGCGTTGACCCCAGTGGCGGGGACCGCTGTCTCTATGGCTACACCTTC. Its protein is CSVDPSGGDRCLYGYTF.

DNA for the CDR3: TGTGCCAGCAGATCGGGAGACGCCTACGAGCAGTACTTC. Amino acid sequence: CASRSGDAYEQYF. The V gene is TRBV6-1, the J gene TRBJ2-7; a weak D match, TRBD2 (6 bases). CDR1 and CDR2 from the germline V gene are MNHNS and SASEGT. The V end lost 6 bases, the J end lost 2 bases, and 11 bases lay between the germline ends. This CDR3 is built from 13 residues.

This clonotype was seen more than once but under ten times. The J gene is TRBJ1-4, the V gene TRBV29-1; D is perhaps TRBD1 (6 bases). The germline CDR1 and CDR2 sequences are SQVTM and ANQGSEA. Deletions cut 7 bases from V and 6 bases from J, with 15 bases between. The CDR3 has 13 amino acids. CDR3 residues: CSALTGGDEKLFF. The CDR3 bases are TGCAGCGCTTTGACAGGCGGAGATGAAAAACTGTTTTTT. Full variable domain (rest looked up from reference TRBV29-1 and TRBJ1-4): SAVISQKPSRDICQRGTSLTIQCQVDSQVTMMFWYRQQPGQSLTLIATANQGSEATYESGFVIDKFPISRPNLTFSTLTVSNMSPEDSSIYLCSALTGGDEKLFFGSGTQLSVL.

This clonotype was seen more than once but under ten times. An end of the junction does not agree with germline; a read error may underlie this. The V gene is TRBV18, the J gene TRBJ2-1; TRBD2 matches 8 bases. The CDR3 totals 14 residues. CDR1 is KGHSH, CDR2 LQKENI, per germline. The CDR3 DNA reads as TGTGCCAGCTCATATAGCGGGGCCTACAATGAGCAGTTTTTC. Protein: CASSYSGAYNEQFF.

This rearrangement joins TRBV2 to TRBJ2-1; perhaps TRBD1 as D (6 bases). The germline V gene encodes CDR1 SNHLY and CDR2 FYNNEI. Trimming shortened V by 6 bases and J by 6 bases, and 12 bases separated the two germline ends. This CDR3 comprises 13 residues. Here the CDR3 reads CASRWTDPNEQFF. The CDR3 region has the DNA TGTGCCAGCAGGTGGACAGACCCCAATGAGCAGTTCTTC.

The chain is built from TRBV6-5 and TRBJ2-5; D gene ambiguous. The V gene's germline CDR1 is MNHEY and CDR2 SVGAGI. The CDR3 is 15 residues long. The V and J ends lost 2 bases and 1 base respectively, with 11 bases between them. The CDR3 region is CASSYAHSRQETQYF. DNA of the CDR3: TGTGCCAGCAGTTACGCCCACTCTCGCCAAGAGACCCAGTACTTC.

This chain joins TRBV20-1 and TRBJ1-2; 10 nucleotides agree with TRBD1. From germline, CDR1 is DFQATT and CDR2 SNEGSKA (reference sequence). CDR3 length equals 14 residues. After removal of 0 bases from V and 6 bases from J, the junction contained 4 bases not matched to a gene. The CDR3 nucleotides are TGCAGTGCTAGAGATACCGGACAGGGGGATGGCTACACCTTC. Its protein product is CSARDTGQGDGYTF.

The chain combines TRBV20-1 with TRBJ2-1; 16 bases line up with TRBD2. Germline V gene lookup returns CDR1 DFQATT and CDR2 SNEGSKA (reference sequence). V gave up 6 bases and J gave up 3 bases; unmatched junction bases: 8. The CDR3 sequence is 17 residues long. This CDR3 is CSATGTSGGEIYNEQFF. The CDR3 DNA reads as TGCAGTGCAACTGGGACTAGCGGGGGGGAAATCTACAATGAGCAGTTCTTC.

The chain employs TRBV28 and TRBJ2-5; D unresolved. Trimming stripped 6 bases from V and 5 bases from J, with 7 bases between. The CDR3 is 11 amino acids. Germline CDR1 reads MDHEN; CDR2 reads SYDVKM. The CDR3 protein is CASRWLETQYF. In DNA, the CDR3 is TGTGCCAGCAGATGGCTGGAGACCCAGTACTTC.

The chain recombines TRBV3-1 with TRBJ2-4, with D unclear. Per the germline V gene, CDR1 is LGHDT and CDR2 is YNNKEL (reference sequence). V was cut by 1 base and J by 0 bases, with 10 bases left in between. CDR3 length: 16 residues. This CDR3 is CASSQGSQLAKNIQYF. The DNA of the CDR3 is TGTGCCAGCAGCCAAGGGTCCCAGCTAGCCAAAAACATTCAGTACTTC.

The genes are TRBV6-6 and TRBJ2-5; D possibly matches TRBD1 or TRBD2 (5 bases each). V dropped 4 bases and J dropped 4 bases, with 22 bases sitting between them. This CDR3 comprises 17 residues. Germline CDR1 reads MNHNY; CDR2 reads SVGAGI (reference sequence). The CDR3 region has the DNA TGTGCCAGCAGTTCTATACGGGGCTCAAAACGCGGAGAGACCCAGTACTTC. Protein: CASSSIRGSKRGETQYF.

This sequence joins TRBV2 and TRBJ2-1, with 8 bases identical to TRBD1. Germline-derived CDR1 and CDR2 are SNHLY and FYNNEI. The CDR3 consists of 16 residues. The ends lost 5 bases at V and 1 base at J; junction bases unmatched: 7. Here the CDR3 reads CASSLYRDRSYNEQFF. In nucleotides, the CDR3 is TGTGCCAGCAGTCTATATAGGGACAGGTCCTACAATGAGCAGTTCTTC. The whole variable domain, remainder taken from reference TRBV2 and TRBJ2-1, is EPEVTQTPSHQVTQMGQEVILRCVPISNHLYFYWYRQILGQKVEFLVSFYNNEISEKSEIFDDQFSVERPDGSNFTLKIRSTKLEDSAMYFCASSLYRDRSYNEQFFGPGTRLTVL.

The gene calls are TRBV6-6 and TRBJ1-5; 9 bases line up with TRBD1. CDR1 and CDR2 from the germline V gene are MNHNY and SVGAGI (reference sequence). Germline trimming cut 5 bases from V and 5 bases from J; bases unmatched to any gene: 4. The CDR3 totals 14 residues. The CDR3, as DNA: TGTGCCAGCAGTCCCGGGACAGGGTATCAGCCCCAGCATTTT. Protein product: CASSPGTGYQPQHF.

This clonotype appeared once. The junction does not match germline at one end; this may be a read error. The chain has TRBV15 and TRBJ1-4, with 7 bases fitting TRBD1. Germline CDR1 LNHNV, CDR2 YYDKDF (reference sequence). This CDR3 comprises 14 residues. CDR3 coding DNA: TGTGCCACCAGCAGAGAAACAGGGGTGGAAAGACTGTTTTTT. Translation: CATSRETGVERLFF.

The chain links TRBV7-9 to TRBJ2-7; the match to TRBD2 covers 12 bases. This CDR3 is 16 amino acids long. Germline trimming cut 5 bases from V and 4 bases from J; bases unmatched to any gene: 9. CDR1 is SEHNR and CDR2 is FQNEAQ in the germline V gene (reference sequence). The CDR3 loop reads CASSISSGRAYYEQYF. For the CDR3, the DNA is TGTGCCAGCAGCATCTCTAGCGGGAGGGCCTATTACGAGCAGTACTTC. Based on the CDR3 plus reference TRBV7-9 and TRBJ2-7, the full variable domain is DTGVSQNPRHKITKRGQNVTFRCDPISEHNRLYWYRQTLGQGPEFLTYFQNEAQLEKSRLLSDRFSAERPKGSFSTLEIQRTEQGDSAMYLCASSISSGRAYYEQYFGPGTRLTVT.

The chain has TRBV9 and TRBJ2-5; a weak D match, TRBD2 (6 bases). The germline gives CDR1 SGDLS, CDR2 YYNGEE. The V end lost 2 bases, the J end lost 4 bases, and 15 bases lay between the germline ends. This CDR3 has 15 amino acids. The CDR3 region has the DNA TGTGCCAGCAGCGTCGGAGGGGAGTTCGGAGAGACCCAGTACTTC. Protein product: CASSVGGEFGETQYF.

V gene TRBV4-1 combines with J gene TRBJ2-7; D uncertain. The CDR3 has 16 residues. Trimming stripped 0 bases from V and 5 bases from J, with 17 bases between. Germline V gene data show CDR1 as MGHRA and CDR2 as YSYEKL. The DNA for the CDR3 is TGCGCCAGCAGCCAAGATAGCAGGCCCAGCACCCACGAGCAGTACTTC. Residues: CASSQDSRPSTHEQYF.

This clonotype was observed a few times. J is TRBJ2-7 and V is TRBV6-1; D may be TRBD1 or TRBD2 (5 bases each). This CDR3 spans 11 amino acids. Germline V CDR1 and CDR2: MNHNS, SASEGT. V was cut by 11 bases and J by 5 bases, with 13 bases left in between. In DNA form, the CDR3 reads TGTGCCGGCCGGGACGCCCACGAGCAGTACTTC. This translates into CAGRDAHEQYF.

This CDR3 reads CASSLTRVSGRAGPDRNEQFF. The CDR3 region has the DNA TGTGCCAGCAGCCTCACCCGCGTCAGTGGTCGGGCGGGCCCGGATCGAAATGAGCAGTTCTTC. The J gene is TRBJ2-1, the V gene TRBV14; D may be TRBD2 (5 bases). Trimming left V 4 bases short and J 7 bases short, with 35 bases between. Germline CDR1 and CDR2: SGHDN and FVKESK. This CDR3 spans 21 amino acids.

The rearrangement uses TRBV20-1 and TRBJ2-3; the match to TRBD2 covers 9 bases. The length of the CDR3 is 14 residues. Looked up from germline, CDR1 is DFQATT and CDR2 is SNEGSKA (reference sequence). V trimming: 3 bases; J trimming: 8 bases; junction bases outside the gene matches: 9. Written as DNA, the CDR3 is TGCAGTGCTAGTGAAGGGGTAGCGGGAGCTACGCAGTATTTT. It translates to CSASEGVAGATQYF.